The 18 T cell receptor delta chains below were found in one sample sequenced in a study of gamma-delta chains in newborns, infants, children. TCRdb re-called the reads via CATT. The data show thousands of delta-chain clones, 5.2% seen once. Material: blood. The receptors come from a child who was a newborn, infant or young child, either healthy, febrile or measles-vaccinated (not recorded which).

This clone was picked up a small number of times. The protein that TCRdb holds for this DNA derives from a much larger clone and differs from the translated DNA at residue 14, which likely indicates a read error; the protein shown here is translated from the DNA. This chain joins TRDV2 and TRDJ1; 8 positions agree with TRDD3. The germline CDR1 and CDR2 sequences are GEAIGNYY and EKD. CDR3 size: 18 residues. The CDR3 sequence is CACDHLLGALQSTNKLIF. The CDR3, as DNA: TGTGCCTGTGACCATCTACTGGGGGCCCTTCAATCCACCAATAAACTCATCTTT.

This chain links TRDV2 with TRDJ1; D is unclear. This CDR3 has 15 amino acids. V was shortened by 3 bases and J by 8 bases, with 21 bases between the two germline ends. The germline V gene has CDR1 GEAIGNYY and CDR2 EKD. CDR3 region: CACDSTGRVRGKLIF. CDR3 bases: TGTGCCTGTGACTCTACGGGAAGGGTGAGGGGCAAACTCATCTTT.

Note on this clone: This clone may be a read error of a much larger clone one base away. The chain carries TRDV2 and TRDJ3; the match to TRDD3 covers 8 bases. The J gene comes from matching the DNA to germline here; TCRdb lacks it. The CDR3 totals 19 residues. The V segment lost 3 bases and the J segment 0 bases; nucleotides outside the gene matches: 9. The germline V gene encodes CDR1 GEAIGNYY and CDR2 EKD. CDR3 loop: CACDVTGGYSSWDTRQMFF. CDR3 sequence (DNA): TGTGCCTGTGACGTTACTGGGGGGTACAGCTCCTGGGACACCCGACAGATGTTTTTC.

V is TRDV2 and J is TRDJ3; tentatively, D is TRDD3 (5 bases). No J gene is reported in TCRdb; it was inferred here by comparing the DNA with germline. The CDR3 runs 19 residues. Germline V gene data show CDR1 as GEAIGNYY and CDR2 as EKD. V shed 0 bases and J shed 0 bases, with 14 bases lying between them. DNA of the CDR3: TGTGCCTGTGACACCGGCGGGGGCCAAAGCTCCTGGGACACCCGACAGATGTTTTTC. Translation gives CACDTGGGQSSWDTRQMFF.

This clone was detected a few times. A clone one base away is much larger, so this may be a read error. The chain has TRDV2 and TRDJ2; 8 nucleotides align to TRDD3. Germline V gene lookup returns CDR1 GEAIGNYY and CDR2 EKD. Germline trimming cut 3 bases from V and 1 base from J; bases unmatched to any gene: 3. This CDR3 has 15 residues. CDR3 sequence reads: CACDALGDLTAQLFF. The CDR3 DNA reads as TGTGCCTGTGACGCCCTGGGGGATTTGACAGCACAACTCTTCTTT.

This clone is large. The identical CDR3 is also encoded by other nucleotide sequences in the sample. The chain is built from TRDV2 and TRDJ1; D might be TRDD3 (5 bases). This CDR3 region has 14 residues. Trimming removed 3 bases from V and 0 bases from J, with 10 bases in between. Germline V gives CDR1 GEAIGNYY, CDR2 EKD. The CDR3 loop reads CACDPVGYTDKLIF. CDR3 in DNA: TGTGCCTGTGACCCTGTGGGGTACACCGATAAACTCATCTTT.

This clone came up a few times. The CDR3: CALGPFLTGIRTSETLRNDTDKLIF. The CDR3 coding sequence is TGTGCTCTTGGGCCCTTCTTAACGGGGATACGTACTTCGGAAACTTTGCGGAACGACACCGATAAACTCATCTTT. The chain uses TRDV1 and TRDJ1; 9 bases are a match to TRDD3. CDR1 and CDR2 from the germline V gene are TSWWSYY and QGS. The V segment lost 5 bases and the J segment 0 bases; nucleotides outside the gene matches: 34. The CDR3 is 25 amino acids.

In this sample, this clone is medium-sized. The chain recombines TRDV2 with TRDJ3; 8 bases align to TRDD3. The CDR3 has 14 residues. V lost 3 bases to trimming and J lost 12 bases; unmatched junction nucleotides: 6. Germline V gives CDR1 GEAIGNYY, CDR2 EKD. CDR3 region: CACDAILGDRQMFF. In DNA, the CDR3 is TGTGCCTGTGACGCGATTCTGGGGGACCGACAGATGTTTTTC.

The chain joins TRDV2 to TRDJ1; TRDD3 agrees at 11 bases. TCRdb offers no J gene call, so here the DNA was matched to germline to obtain one. The CDR3 length is 18 residues. Germline loops: CDR1 GEAIGNYY, CDR2 EKD. V shed 4 bases and J 0 bases; nucleotides not matched to a gene: 12. The CDR3 protein is CACDPVGDTALYTDKLIF. CDR3 bases: TGTGCCTGTGATCCCGTGGGGGATACGGCCTTATACACCGATAAACTCATCTTT.

This clone is classed as medium-sized. V is TRDV2 and J is TRDJ1; D unclear. Between the trimmed V and J ends, which lost 2 bases and 0 bases, there was a span of 18 bases. This CDR3 is built from 17 residues. Germline CDR1 reads GEAIGNYY; CDR2 reads EKD. In nucleotides, the CDR3 is TGTGCCTGTGACAGTTTAGTGGGCCCATCGTACACCGATAAACTCATCTTT. Translation: CACDSLVGPSYTDKLIF.

As for this clone: The same CDR3 also results from other DNA sequences found in this sample. The V gene is TRDV2, the J gene TRDJ1, with D tentatively TRDD3 (6 bases). Per the germline V gene, CDR1 is GEAIGNYY and CDR2 is EKD. Trimming shortened V by 3 bases and J by 0 bases, and 25 bases separated the two germline ends. CDR3 length: 19 amino acids. CDR3 bases: TGTGCCTGTGACCGATTGGGGGCCCACAGGGGGACGTACACCGATAAACTCATCTTT. It specifies CACDRLGAHRGTYTDKLIF.

In this sample, this clone turned up a few times. The chain has TRDV2 and TRDJ1; 9 bases are a match to TRDD3. The trim removed 3 bases at V and 1 base at J, leaving 17 bases unmatched. CDR1 GEAIGNYY and CDR2 EKD come from the germline V gene. This CDR3 has 19 amino acids. CDR3 DNA: TGTGCCTGTGACGAAATATTGATGGGGGATAACGTGGGCACCGATAAACTCATCTTT. As protein: CACDEILMGDNVGTDKLIF.

This clone is labeled as medium-sized (0.01 to 0.1%). Other DNA sequences within the sample encode an identical CDR3. This chain joins TRDV2 and TRDJ3; 11 bases are shared with TRDD3. This CDR3 contains 18 residues. The trim removed 0 bases at V and 0 bases at J, leaving 0 bases unmatched. The germline gives CDR1 GEAIGNYY, CDR2 EKD. CDR3 nucleotide sequence: TGTGCCTGTGACACCACTGGGGGATACTCCTGGGACACCCGACAGATGTTTTTC. Amino acids: CACDTTGGYSWDTRQMFF.

Note on this clone: Other DNA sequences in this sample translate to the same CDR3. The V call is TRDV2, the J call TRDJ3, with 7 bases that match TRDD3. The CDR3 is 19 residues long. Germline values: CDR1 GEAIGNYY, CDR2 EKD. V shed 0 bases and J 0 bases; nucleotides not matched to a gene: 7. CDR3 sequence (DNA): TGTGCCTGTGACACCGTGCTGGGGGGCAGCTCCTGGGACACCCGACAGATGTTTTTC. Translated: CACDTVLGGSSWDTRQMFF.

This clone was detected a few times. V is TRDV2 and J is TRDJ1; 8 bases match TRDD3. In germline, CDR1 is GEAIGNYY, CDR2 EKD. This CDR3 comprises 15 residues. After removal of 6 bases from V and 0 bases from J, the junction contained 8 bases not matched to a gene. In DNA, the CDR3 is TGTGCCTGTTTTGGACTGGGGGTCGACACCGATAAACTCATCTTT. Its translation is CACFGLGVDTDKLIF.

This clone was counted between two and nine times. A read error may explain this, as a much larger clone is one base away. The same CDR3 is also encoded by other DNA sequences in this sample. The chain uses TRDV2 and TRDJ1; a possible D gene is TRDD3 (5 bases). This CDR3 has 15 amino acids. The V end lost 0 bases, the J end lost 4 bases, and 14 bases lay between the germline ends. Germline-derived CDR1 and CDR2 are GEAIGNYY and EKD. DNA for the CDR3: TGTGCCTGTGACACCATACTAGGGGACCGCGATAAACTCATCTTT. Its translation: CACDTILGDRDKLIF.

The V gene is TRDV2, the J gene TRDJ1, with 7 bases aligning to TRDD3. The length of the CDR3 is 14 residues. Germline V CDR1 and CDR2: GEAIGNYY, EKD. V shed 2 bases, J shed 4 bases, and the junction held 6 bases outside the gene matches. CDR3 coding DNA: TGTGCCTGTGACATACTGGGGACTTTCGATAAACTCATCTTT. It specifies CACDILGTFDKLIF.

This clone was seen a handful of times. A read error is possible here, since a much larger clone lies one base away. The sample has other DNA sequences that encode this CDR3 too. The chain uses TRDV2 and TRDJ1, with TRDD3 matching over 7 bases. Germline loops: CDR1 GEAIGNYY, CDR2 EKD. The CDR3 has 15 amino acids. CDR3 region: CACLHLGDHTDKLIF. CDR3 nucleotide sequence: TGTGCCTGTTTGCACTTGGGGGACCACACCGATAAACTCATCTTC.